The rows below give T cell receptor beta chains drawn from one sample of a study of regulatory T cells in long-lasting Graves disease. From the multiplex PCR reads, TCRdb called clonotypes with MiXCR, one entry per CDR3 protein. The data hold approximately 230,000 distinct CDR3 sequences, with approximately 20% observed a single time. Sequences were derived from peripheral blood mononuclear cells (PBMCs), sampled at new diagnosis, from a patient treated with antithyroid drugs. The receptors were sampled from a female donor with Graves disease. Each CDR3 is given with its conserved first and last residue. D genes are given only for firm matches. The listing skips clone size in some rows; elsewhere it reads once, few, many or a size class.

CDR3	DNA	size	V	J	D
CASGFSPNEQFF	TGTGCTAGTGGTTTTTCACCCAATGAGCAGTTCTTC	many	TRBV12-5	TRBJ2-1	-
CAWASGQWTEAFF	TGTGCCTGGGCTTCGGGGCAATGGACTGAAGCTTTCTTT	-	TRBV30	TRBJ1-1	-
CASSPTSVAKNIQYF	TGTGCCAGCAGTCCGACGTCGGTAGCCAAAAACATTCAGTACTTC	many	TRBV6-1	TRBJ2-4	-
CASSLGTRTGELFF	TGTGCCAGCAGCCTAGGGACCCGTACCGGGGAGCTGTTTTTT	many	TRBV9	TRBJ2-2	-
CASSPNRGNQPQHF	TGTGCCAGCTCACCGAACAGGGGCAATCAGCCCCAGCATTTT	many	TRBV18	TRBJ1-5	-
CASSVGTALREQYF	TGTGCCAGTAGTGTTGGGACAGCCTTACGGGAGCAGTACTTC	-	TRBV19	TRBJ2-7	TRBD1
CASSRGQGGMNTEAFF	TGTGCCAGCAGCCGCGGACAGGGGGGAATGAACACTGAAGCTTTCTTT	many	TRBV5-5	TRBJ1-1	TRBD1
CASRGVGVAGAPDTQYF	TGTGCCAGCAGAGGGGTTGGGGTGGCGGGAGCCCCAGATACGCAGTATTTT	many	TRBV6-2/TRBV6-3	TRBJ2-3	TRBD2
CASSLTGHYEQYF	TGTGCCAGCAGCTTAACAGGTCACTACGAGCAGTACTTC	many	TRBV11-3	TRBJ2-7	-
CASSPGQGATYEQYF	TGTGCCAGCTCACCCGGACAGGGGGCTACCTACGAGCAGTACTTC	-	TRBV18	TRBJ2-7	TRBD1
CASSQESSSIPRITEAFF	TGCGCCAGCAGCCAAGAATCAAGTTCGATTCCTCGGATCACTGAAGCTTTCTTT	-	TRBV4-3	TRBJ1-1	-
CASSPELGSLNTEAFF	TGTGCCAGTAGCCCGGAACTTGGCAGTTTGAACACTGAAGCTTTCTTT	many	TRBV19	TRBJ1-1	-
CASSLQLAGIDEQFF	TGTGCCAGCAGTTTACAACTAGCGGGAATCGATGAGCAGTTCTTC	-	TRBV12-3/TRBV12-4	TRBJ2-1	TRBD2
CASPERGSWGYTF	TGTGCCAGCCCTGAGCGAGGGAGTTGGGGCTACACCTTC	many	TRBV18	TRBJ1-2	-
CASSQPTSGRSQETQYF	TGCGCCAGCAGCCAGCCGACTAGCGGGAGGTCCCAAGAGACCCAGTACTTC	-	TRBV4-1	TRBJ2-5	TRBD2
CASSPGWGNIQYF	TGTGCCAGCAGCCCCGGGTGGGGTAACATTCAGTACTTC	many	TRBV11-2	TRBJ2-4	-
CASTPGNRGNTIYF	TGTGCCAGCACCCCCGGGAATCGTGGAAACACCATATATTTT	many	TRBV28	TRBJ1-3	-
CASSWGGGGELFF	TGTGCCAGCAGTTGGGGGGGGGGCGGGGAGCTGTTTTTT	many	TRBV27	TRBJ2-2	TRBD2
CASRVSSTNEKLFF	TGCGCCAGCAGGGTGTCCTCAACTAATGAAAAACTGTTTTTT	many	TRBV5-1	TRBJ1-4	-
CATRPGGSEETQYF	TGTGCCACCAGGCCGGGCGGGTCAGAAGAGACCCAGTACTTC	many	TRBV24-1	TRBJ2-5	-
CATSRDRGLGEAFF	TGTGCCACCAGCAGAGATCGGGGGCTGGGTGAAGCTTTCTTT	many	TRBV15	TRBJ1-1	-
CASSLSVNEQFF	TGTGCCAGCAGCTTAAGTGTCAATGAGCAGTTCTTC	many	TRBV7-9	TRBJ2-1	-